The T cell receptor (beta chain) under discussion was sequenced for a study of OX40 agonist ivuxolimab in advanced cancers. Study-level background: The patients got ivuxolimab, which is an agonistic anti-OX40 (CD134) antibody.

Using immunoSEQ multiplex PCR, the repertoire was profiled, and TCRdb retains in-frame clones only, with some absent. In the table there are tens of thousands of clones, roughly four fifths of which are singletons. V was pared by 1 base and J by 3 bases, with 19 bases between. The CDR3 runs 19 residues. Germline V lookup: CDR1 SEHNR, CDR2 FQNEAQ (reference sequence). On this clone itself: No antigen is known for it. This sample also contains other DNA sequences that code for the same CDR3.

Study conclusions and caveats: Partial responders treated at 0.1-3.0 mg/kg exhibited clonal expansion among the lowest measured.

This receptor was identified in an adult with an advanced solid tumor such as melanoma, head and neck, liver or kidney cancer. The chain couples TRBV7-9 to TRBJ2-6; possibly TRBD1 for D (5 bases). The sequences come from CD4+ or CD8+ T cells sorted from blood, collected in a trial of the OX40 agonist ivuxolimab. As DNA, the CDR3 is TGTGCCAGCAGCTTAGTCGTCAGTGTAGGTAGGGGTGGGGCCAACGTCCTGACTTTC. Its protein is CASSLVVSVGRGGANVLTF.